This T cell receptor beta chain comes out of a study of shared clonotypes between healthy human individuals. Remarks on this clone: Its target is not known.

The study, taken as a whole, reports: Generation probability values for non-shared clonotypes were lower than those for clonotypes shared by all four donors.

TCRdb's table, derived via immunoSEQ multiplex PCR, lists solely in-frame clones and lacks some. The profile shows 1.4 million to 1.5 million clones, roughly 95% of them singletons. Sequenced input: naive CD4+ T cells sorted from blood. Subset noted: CD45RA+ positively selected. This sequence originates from a man younger than 45 in good health.

Written as DNA, the CDR3 is TGCGCCAGCAGCTTAAGCAGGGTGAGGGACGAGCAGTACTTC. The encoded protein is CASSLSRVRDEQYF. The rearrangement links TRBV5-1 to TRBJ2-7; D is possibly TRBD1 or TRBD2 (5 bases each). From germline, CDR1 is SGHRS and CDR2 YFSETQ. The CDR3 loop spans 14 amino acids. Trimming took off 2 bases at V and 5 bases at J, with 14 bases between the two ends.